The rows below give T cell receptor beta chains drawn from one sample of a study of CD8 T cells in ankylosing spondylitis. TCRdb fed the 5' RACE reads into MiXCR, producing one record per CDR3 protein. The sample has approximately 340,000 distinct CDR3 sequences; about 14% are singletons. The sample was blood, either unsorted or a sorted T cell fraction (not recorded which). Receptors originate from a male donor with ankylosing spondylitis or in good health (not recorded which). Each CDR3 is given with its conserved first and last residue. The D gene is left open where the match is weak. Clone size appears in some rows only: once, few, many, or a class for an expanded clone.

TRBJ2-3 many TRBV2 13 NA CASRGDGLGTQYF TGTGCCAGCAGAGGAGACGGGCTTGGTACGCAGTATTTT
TRBJ2-1 NA TRBV7-2 14 NA CASSPVGSYNEQFF TGTGCCAGCAGCCCCGTCGGATCCTACAATGAGCAGTTCTTC
TRBJ1-3 many TRBV12-3/TRBV12-4 12 NA CASSLEGNTIYF TGTGCCAGCAGTTTAGAAGGGAACACCATATATTTT
TRBJ2-5 NA TRBV11-2 15 NA CASSLEQGISETQYF TGTGCCAGCAGCTTAGAACAGGGAATTTCGGAGACCCAGTACTTC
TRBJ1-4 few TRBV27 14 TRBD1 CASTSGTGVEKLFF TGTGCCAGCACCTCCGGGACAGGAGTTGAAAAACTGTTTTTT
TRBJ2-3 NA TRBV5-1 12 NA CASSLQLDTQYF TGCGCCAGCAGCTTGCAATTAGATACGCAGTATTTT
TRBJ2-5 NA TRBV20-1 15 NA CSARNSRSPQETQYF TGCAGTGCTAGAAATTCTAGGAGTCCCCAAGAGACCCAGTACTTC
TRBJ2-4 NA TRBV12-3/TRBV12-4 12 NA CASSLDGTPLLF TGTGCCAGCAGTCTCGACGGGACTCCTCTCCTCTTC
TRBJ1-1 many TRBV4-1 13 NA CASSQDRWTEAFF TGCGCCAGCAGCCAAGATAGGTGGACTGAAGCTTTCTTT
TRBJ1-2 many TRBV4-1 14 NA CASGEAGANYGYTF TGCGCCAGCGGCGAGGCAGGAGCCAACTATGGCTACACCTTC
TRBJ1-1 NA TRBV20-1 11 NA CSPFRRTEAFF TGCAGTCCTTTCCGGCGTACTGAAGCTTTCTTT
TRBJ2-7 NA TRBV12-3/TRBV12-4 14 TRBD1 CASSQTGGGNEQYF TGTGCCAGCAGTCAAACAGGGGGCGGGAACGAGCAGTACTTC
TRBJ2-5 few TRBV5-1 18 TRBD2 CASSSFWALAGDRETQYF TGCGCCAGCAGCTCCTTCTGGGCCCTAGCGGGAGACCGAGAGACCCAGTACTTC
TRBJ2-2 NA TRBV21-1 14 NA CANSILAGAGELFF TGTGCCAACAGCATCCTAGCGGGAGCCGGGGAGCTGTTTTTT
TRBJ2-7 many TRBV11-2 15 NA CASSLDRTGRHEQYF TGTGCCAGCAGCTTAGATCGTACAGGCAGGCACGAGCAGTACTTC
TRBJ2-2 NA TRBV4-2 15 NA CASSQPMRLTGELFF TGTGCCAGCAGCCAACCTATGCGGTTGACCGGGGAGCTGTTTTTT
TRBJ1-1 NA TRBV29-1 12 NA CSGTSGGTEAFF TGCAGCGGAACGTCGGGGGGCACTGAAGCTTTCTTT
TRBJ2-3 NA TRBV3-1 16 TRBD2 CASSLTSGPSTDTQYF TGTGCCAGCAGCCTCACTAGCGGACCAAGCACAGATACGCAGTATTTT
TRBJ2-7 NA TRBV28 16 NA CASSPPGLPGEYEQYF TGTGCCAGCAGCCCCCCCGGACTCCCGGGAGAGTACGAGCAGTACTTC
TRBJ2-5 few TRBV20-1 13 NA CSARVGWVETQYF TGCAGTGCTAGAGTTGGATGGGTTGAGACCCAGTACTTC
TRBJ2-7 few TRBV12-3/TRBV12-4 14 NA CASTLGGGSYEQYF TGTGCCAGCACCCTAGGGGGGGGGTCCTACGAGCAGTACTTC
TRBJ1-2 NA TRBV4-2 18 TRBD1 CASSPVTGQGPPGGGYTF TGTGCCAGCAGCCCTGTGACGGGACAGGGGCCCCCCGGGGGTGGCTACACCTTC
TRBJ1-1 many TRBV12-3/TRBV12-4 13 NA CASSLGEVTEAFF TGTGCCAGCAGTTTGGGGGAGGTTACTGAAGCTTTCTTT
TRBJ2-7 NA TRBV4-1 14 NA CASSPRDPSYEQYF TGCGCCAGCAGCCCCCGGGACCCTTCCTACGAGCAGTACTTC
TRBJ1-6 few TRBV12-3/TRBV12-4 14 NA CASSFTGSNSPLHF TGTGCCAGCAGTTTTACGGGGTCTAATTCACCCCTCCACTTT
TRBJ2-7 few TRBV5-6 15 NA CASSFGEPEIYEQYF TGTGCCAGCAGCTTCGGCGAGCCGGAAATCTACGAGCAGTACTTC
TRBJ2-3 NA TRBV4-1 14 TRBD1 CASSQDPGQGKQYF TGCGCCAGCAGCCAAGATCCAGGACAGGGGAAGCAGTATTTT
TRBJ2-1 few TRBV20-1 16 TRBD1 CSARGSAGGAHNEQFF TGCAGTGCTAGAGGTTCGGCAGGGGGCGCCCACAATGAGCAGTTCTTC
TRBJ2-7 NA TRBV10-3 14 NA CAISEIGASYEQYF TGTGCCATCAGTGAGATAGGGGCTTCCTACGAGCAGTACTTC
TRBJ1-2 few TRBV7-2 14 TRBD1 CASIIQGYNYGYTF TGTGCCAGCATCATACAGGGGTACAACTATGGCTACACCTTC
TRBJ2-3 NA TRBV30 13 NA CAWSVGRGNTQYF TGTGCCTGGAGTGTGGGCCGGGGAAATACGCAGTATTTT
TRBJ1-4 NA TRBV6-5 14 NA CASSYAGGREKLFF TGTGCCAGCAGTTATGCGGGGGGGCGAGAAAAACTGTTTTTT
TRBJ2-7 few TRBV5-6 15 NA CASSLRRTSAYEQYF TGTGCCAGCAGCTTGCGTCGGACTTCAGCCTACGAGCAGTACTTC
TRBJ2-1 NA TRBV5-1 14 TRBD2 CASTGTSGRSEQFF TGCGCCAGCACCGGGACTAGCGGGAGGAGTGAGCAGTTCTTC
TRBJ2-3 few TRBV7-6 13 NA CASSIQEPDTQYF TGTGCCAGCAGCATCCAGGAACCAGATACGCAGTATTTT
TRBJ2-1 few TRBV19 14 NA CASTPGSSYNEQFF TGTGCCAGTACGCCAGGGAGCTCCTACAATGAGCAGTTCTTC
TRBJ1-2 few TRBV4-1 17 NA CASSQDSPLAVRYGYTF TGCGCCAGCAGCCAAGATTCTCCTTTGGCGGTCCGGTATGGCTACACCTTC
TRBJ2-2 NA TRBV25-1 14 TRBD1 CASSETGVLGELFF TGTGCCAGCAGTGAGACAGGGGTACTCGGGGAGCTGTTTTTT
TRBJ1-6 NA TRBV7-9 14 NA CASSLSTTASPLHF TGTGCCAGCAGCTTATCAACGACAGCGTCACCCCTCCACTTT
TRBJ1-2 many TRBV11-1 13 NA CASSLGGYYGYTF TGTGCCAGCAGCTTAGGAGGGTACTATGGCTACACCTTC
TRBJ2-3 few TRBV12-3/TRBV12-4 14 TRBD2 CASSNGLATDTQYF TGTGCCAGCAGTAATGGACTAGCGACAGATACGCAGTATTTT
TRBJ2-2 NA TRBV5-1 19 TRBD1 CASSPVPRDRGRQTGELFF TGCGCCAGCAGCCCCGTCCCGCGGGACAGGGGGCGACAAACCGGGGAGCTGTTTTTT
TRBJ1-2 many TRBV4-1 15 NA CASSQGSQGNYGYTF TGCGCCAGCAGCCAAGGGTCACAGGGAAACTATGGCTACACCTTC
TRBJ2-1 NA TRBV30 15 NA CAWSVGQSVYNEQFF TGTGCCTGGAGTGTAGGCCAGTCCGTCTACAATGAGCAGTTCTTC
TRBJ2-1 NA TRBV7-8 16 NA CASSSPKGGVINEQFF TGTGCCAGCAGCTCCCCTAAAGGGGGGGTAATCAATGAGCAGTTCTTC
TRBJ2-7 NA TRBV27 16 NA CASSSGSGVRIYEQYF TGTGCCAGCAGTTCTGGCTCGGGGGTGAGAATCTACGAGCAGTACTTC
TRBJ2-5 few TRBV19 14 NA CASSSGIVWETQYF TGTGCCAGTAGTTCGGGAATCGTCTGGGAGACCCAGTACTTC
TRBJ2-3 few TRBV7-8 16 TRBD2 CASSLDGTRFTDTQYF TGTGCCAGCAGCTTAGACGGGACTAGGTTCACAGATACGCAGTATTTT
TRBJ2-1 NA TRBV3-1 16 NA CASSQERQATRNEQFF TGTGCCAGCAGCCAAGAAAGACAGGCCACGCGGAATGAGCAGTTCTTC
TRBJ2-5 NA TRBV20-1 13 TRBD2 CAGLAGEMETQYF TGCGCGGGACTAGCGGGAGAAATGGAGACCCAGTACTTC